This T cell receptor (beta chain) was obtained from a study of beta chain features in type 1 diabetes. The table lists this clone with a few counts. Its antigen is not identified. The same CDR3 also results from other DNA sequences found in this sample. Germline V gene lookup returns CDR1 DFQATT and CDR2 SNEGSKA (reference sequence). The germline V and J ends were trimmed by 6 bases and 2 bases, with 8 bases remaining between them. CDR3 length: 11 amino acids. Study-wide findings and caveats: Type 1 diabetes patients had moderately but significantly shorter TCRB CDR3s in all four CD4+ subsets.

The sequenced template was cDNA made from the entire isolated RNA. Sequenced by immunoSEQ multiplex PCR; TCRdb stores in-frame clones only, minus some. The sample lists roughly 730,000 clones, 13% occurring once. The sample taken for sequencing was naive CD4+ T cells from blood. The chain combines TRBV20-1 with TRBJ2-7, with no clear D. The clonotype was recovered from a young man with type 1 diabetes. The CDR3 DNA follows: TGCAGTGCCTCCAGGACCTACGAGCAGTACTTC. Translating it yields CSASRTYEQYF.